Shown below are 7 T cell receptor beta chains from a single sample sequenced in a study of blood T cell repertoires in COVID-19. Clones were read by immunoSEQ multiplex PCR, and TCRdb kept only the in-frame ones, dropping some. The sample contains 250,000 or so clones, around nine tenths of which appear only once. What was sequenced was peripheral blood. These receptors were taken from a woman in her 70s with active or convalescent COVID-19.

V usage is TRBV6-5 and J usage is TRBJ1-2; weak D call: TRBD1 (6 bases). This CDR3 is built from 13 residues. V lost 5 bases and J lost 4, with 11 bases in between. Germline V gives CDR1 MNHEY, CDR2 SVGAGI. CDR3 protein: CASSSQGSYGYTF. The CDR3 DNA sequence: TGTGCCAGCAGTAGCCAGGGGAGCTATGGCTACACCTTC.

The chain couples TRBV5-1 to TRBJ2-7, with 8 bases aligning to TRBD2. Germline assignment: CDR1 SGHRS and CDR2 YFSETQ. The CDR3 is 16 residues long. The V segment lost 4 bases and the J segment 2 bases; nucleotides outside the gene matches: 11. The DNA of the CDR3 is TGCGCCAGCAGCCCCCCAGGGGCGGGGGGTACCTACGAGCAGTACTTC. The encoded protein is CASSPPGAGGTYEQYF.

The rearrangement joins TRBV7-9 to TRBJ1-6; no clear D. Between the trimmed V and J ends, which lost 5 bases and 7 bases, there was a span of 18 bases. The CDR3 covers 16 residues. The germline V gene has CDR1 SEHNR and CDR2 FQNEAQ (reference sequence). The DNA of the CDR3 is TGTGCCAGCAGCCCAAGAGGGCCCCGAGAGAATTCACCCCTCCACTTT. Protein: CASSPRGPRENSPLHF.

V and J are TRBV2 and TRBJ2-7; 7 nucleotides align to TRBD1. CDR1 and CDR2 (germline): SNHLY, FYNNEI. The CDR3 is 14 residues long. V lost 8 bases and J lost 5; bases outside the gene matches: 12. In nucleotides, the CDR3 is TGTGCCAGCGGCCCACAGGGGAGTACGGACGAGCAGTACTTC. This gives the protein CASGPQGSTDEQYF.

V usage is TRBV6-5 and J usage is TRBJ1-5, with TRBD1 identical over 8 bases. The germline CDR1 and CDR2 sequences are MNHEY and SVGAGI. Trimming took 8 bases from V and 6 from J; bases not matched to a gene: 3. The CDR3 loop spans 12 amino acids. CDR3 sequence (DNA): TGTGCCAGCGGACAGGGAGGTCAGCCCCAGCATTTT. This sequence encodes CASGQGGQPQHF.

On this clone: At one boundary the junction diverges from the germline segment, which might be a read error. V gene TRBV7-7 combines with J gene TRBJ1-3, with D perhaps matching TRBD1 (5 bases). Germline lookup yields CDR1 SSHAT and CDR2 FNYEAQ (reference sequence). The CDR3 loop spans 17 amino acids. In DNA form, the CDR3 reads TGTGCTAGCAGCCTGGGGGGTGGAGGGAGCTCTGGAAACACCATATATTTT. Its protein product is CASSLGGGGSSGNTIYF.

The chain combines TRBV10-2 with TRBJ2-5; 7 nucleotides match TRBD2. V lost 3 bases to trimming and J lost 2 bases; unmatched junction nucleotides: 3. The CDR3 runs 14 residues. Germline CDR1 is WSHSY and CDR2 is SAAADI. CDR3 sequence: CASSEAGIQETQYF. The CDR3 DNA is TGCGCCAGCAGTGAAGCGGGGATACAAGAGACCCAGTACTTC.